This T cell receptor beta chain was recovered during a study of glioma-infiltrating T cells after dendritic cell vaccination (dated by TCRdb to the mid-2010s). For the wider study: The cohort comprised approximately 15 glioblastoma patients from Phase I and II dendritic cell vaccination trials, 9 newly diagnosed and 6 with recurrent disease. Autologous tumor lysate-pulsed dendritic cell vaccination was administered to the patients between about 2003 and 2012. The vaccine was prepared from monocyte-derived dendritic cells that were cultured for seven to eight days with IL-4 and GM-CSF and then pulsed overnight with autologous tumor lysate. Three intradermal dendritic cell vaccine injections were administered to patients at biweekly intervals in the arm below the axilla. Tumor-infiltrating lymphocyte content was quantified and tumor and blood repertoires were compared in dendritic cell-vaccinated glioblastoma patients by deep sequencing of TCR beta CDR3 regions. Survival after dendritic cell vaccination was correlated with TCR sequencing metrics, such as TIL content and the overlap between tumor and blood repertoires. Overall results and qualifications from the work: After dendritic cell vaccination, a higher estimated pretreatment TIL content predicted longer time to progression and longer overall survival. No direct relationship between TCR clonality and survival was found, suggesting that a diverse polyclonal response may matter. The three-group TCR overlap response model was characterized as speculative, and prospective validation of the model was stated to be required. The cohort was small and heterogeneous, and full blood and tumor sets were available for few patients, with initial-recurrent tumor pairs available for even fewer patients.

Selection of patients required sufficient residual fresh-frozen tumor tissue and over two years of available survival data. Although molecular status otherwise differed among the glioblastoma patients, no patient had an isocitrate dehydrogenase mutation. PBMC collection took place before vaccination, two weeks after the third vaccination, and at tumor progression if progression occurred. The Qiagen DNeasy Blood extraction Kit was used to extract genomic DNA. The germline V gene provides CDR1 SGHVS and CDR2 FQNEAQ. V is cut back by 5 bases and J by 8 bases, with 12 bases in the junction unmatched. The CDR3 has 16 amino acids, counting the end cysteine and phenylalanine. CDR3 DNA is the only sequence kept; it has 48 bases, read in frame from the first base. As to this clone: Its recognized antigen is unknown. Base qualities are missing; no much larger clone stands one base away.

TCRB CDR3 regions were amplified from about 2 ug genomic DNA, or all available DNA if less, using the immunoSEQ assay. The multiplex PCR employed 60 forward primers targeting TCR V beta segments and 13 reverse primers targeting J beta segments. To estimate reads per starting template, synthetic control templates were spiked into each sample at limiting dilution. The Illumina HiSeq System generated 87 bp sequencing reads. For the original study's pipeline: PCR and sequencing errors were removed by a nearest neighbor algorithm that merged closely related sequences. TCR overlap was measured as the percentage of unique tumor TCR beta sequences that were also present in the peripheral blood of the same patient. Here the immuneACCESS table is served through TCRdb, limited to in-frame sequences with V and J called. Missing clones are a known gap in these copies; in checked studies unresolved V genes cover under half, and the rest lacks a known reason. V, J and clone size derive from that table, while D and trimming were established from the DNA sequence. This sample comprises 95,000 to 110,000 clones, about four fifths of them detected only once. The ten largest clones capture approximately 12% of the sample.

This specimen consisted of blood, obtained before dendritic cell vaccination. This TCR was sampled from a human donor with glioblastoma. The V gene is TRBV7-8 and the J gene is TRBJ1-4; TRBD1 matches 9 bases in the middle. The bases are TGTGCCAGCAGCCTACAACAGACAGGGGGAGGGGAAAAACTGTTTTTT. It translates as CASSLQQTGGGEKLFF.